The 17 T cell receptor beta chains below come from one sample, sequenced in a study of cytomegalovirus exposure and HLA in healthy donors. A multiplex PCR was run with 60 Vbeta primers and 13 Jbeta primers. Some clones are missing from TCRdb's copy, which holds only in-frame ones; the method was immunoSEQ multiplex PCR. Seen here are around 200,000 clones, approximately 84% observed once, and the top ten hold about 0.58%. Source material: PBMCs. The source of these receptors is a woman aged 40-49 years in good health and CMV-seronegative.

The rearrangement links TRBV30 to TRBJ1-5, with TRBD1 identical over 7 bases. This CDR3 has 14 residues. Germline trimming cut 0 bases from V and 7 bases from J; bases unmatched to any gene: 6. Looked up from germline, CDR1 is GTSNPN and CDR2 is SVGIG (reference sequence). CDR3 nucleotide sequence: TGTGCCTGGAGTGTAAAGGGGGCGCAACAGCCCCAGCATTTT. As protein: CAWSVKGAQQPQHF.

V gene TRBV2 combines with J gene TRBJ1-4; D gene ambiguous. The CDR3 contains 17 residues. Looked up from germline, CDR1 is SNHLY and CDR2 is FYNNEI. Deletions cut 9 bases from V and 4 bases from J, with 24 bases between. The CDR3 DNA is TGTGCCAGTTTAAAGAAGTACTTCCGAGGGAATAATGAAAAACTGTTTTTT. It translates to CASLKKYFRGNNEKLFF.

This clone is a singleton in its sample. The V gene is TRBV7-9, the J gene TRBJ2-5; 8 positions match TRBD2. The germline V gene encodes CDR1 SEHNR and CDR2 FQNEAQ (reference sequence). CDR3 size: 19 residues. With 5 bases clipped from V and 5 bases from J, the junction kept 22 bases outside the gene matches. The CDR3: CASSGLGRFGGGILETQYF. The CDR3 bases are TGTGCCAGCAGCGGATTGGGCCGGTTTGGCGGGGGGATTCTCGAGACCCAGTACTTC.

The chain combines TRBV5-6 with TRBJ1-5, with D tentatively TRBD1 (6 bases). The CDR3 consists of 13 residues. The germline V gene encodes CDR1 SGHDT and CDR2 YYEEEE. V was pared by 2 bases and J by 4 bases, with 7 bases between. The CDR3 loop reads CASSLGQNQPQHF. The CDR3 DNA reads TGTGCCAGCAGCTTAGGACAGAATCAGCCCCAGCATTTT.

The rearrangement joins TRBV11-2 to TRBJ1-2; D may be TRBD1 (5 bases). In germline, CDR1 is SGHAT, CDR2 FQNNGV. V was shortened by 5 bases and J by 8 bases, with 21 bases between the two germline ends. This CDR3 is 15 amino acids long. Here the CDR3 reads CASSHTLPGQGGYTF. The CDR3 nucleotides read TGTGCCAGCAGCCATACCCTCCCAGGGCAGGGCGGCTACACCTTC.

This rearrangement joins TRBV9 to TRBJ1-2, with D unclear. Trimming cost V 4 bases and J 4 bases, with 17 bases left between them. The germline V gene encodes CDR1 SGDLS and CDR2 YYNGEE. The CDR3 is 15 amino acids. The DNA of the CDR3 is TGTGCCAGCAGCCGCGTGAGTGCTAGCAGCTATGGCTACACCTTC. Residues: CASSRVSASSYGYTF.

This clone was seen a single time. CDR3 loop: CASSTSRGTQYF. For the CDR3, the DNA is TGTGCCAGCAGCACATCTAGAGGGACGCAGTATTTT. The genes are TRBV7-9 and TRBJ2-3; D possibly corresponds to TRBD2 (5 bases). Germline CDR1 reads SEHNR; CDR2 reads FQNEAQ (reference sequence). Trimming shortened V by 5 bases and J by 9 bases, and 12 bases separated the two germline ends. The CDR3 is 12 amino acids. The whole variable domain, remainder taken from reference TRBV7-9 and TRBJ2-3, is DTGVSQNPRHKITKRGQNVTFRCDPISEHNRLYWYRQTLGQGPEFLTYFQNEAQLEKSRLLSDRFSAERPKGSFSTLEIQRTEQGDSAMYLCASSTSRGTQYFGPGTRLTVL.

V usage is TRBV5-1 and J usage is TRBJ1-5; no definite D call. Germline values: CDR1 SGHRS, CDR2 YFSETQ. Trimming cost V 0 bases and J 0 bases, with 16 bases left between them. This CDR3 region has 18 residues. CDR3 nucleotide sequence: TGCGCCAGCAGCTTGGAGCGTTCCGACCAATATAGCAATCAGCCCCAGCATTTT. Protein: CASSLERSDQYSNQPQHF.

This chain links TRBV7-3 with TRBJ1-2, with TRBD1 matching 7 bases. CDR1 and CDR2 (germline): SGHTA, FQGTGA. J was trimmed by 5 bases and V by 5 bases; bases with no gene match: 11. The CDR3 totals 15 residues. CDR3 sequence: CASSPGRGGEYGYTF. The DNA of the CDR3 is TGTGCCAGCAGCCCCGGTAGAGGGGGCGAATATGGCTACACCTTC. Supplemented by reference TRBV7-3 and TRBJ1-2, the full variable domain reads GAGVSQTPSNKVTEKGKYVELRCDPISGHTALYWYRQSLGQGPEFLIYFQGTGAADDSGLPNDRFFAVRPEGSVSTLKIQRTERGDSAVYLCASSPGRGGEYGYTFGSGTRLTVV.

This clone was recorded once. This chain links TRBV11-2 with TRBJ2-5; D possibly corresponds to TRBD1 (8 bases). This CDR3 region has 15 residues. Germline CDR1 SGHAT, CDR2 FQNNGV. The V and J ends lost 5 bases and 4 bases respectively, with 17 bases between them. CDR3 residues: CASSHNRGRGETQYF. DNA of the CDR3: TGTGCCAGCAGCCATAACAGGGGGAGGGGAGAGACCCAGTACTTC. The full variable domain, with the rest looked up from reference TRBV11-2 and TRBJ2-5, is EAGVAQSPRYKIIEKRQSVAFWCNPISGHATLYWYQQILGQGPKLLIQFQNNGVVDDSQLPKDRFSAERLKGVDSTLKIQPAKLEDSAVYLCASSHNRGRGETQYFGPGTRLLVL.

This chain joins TRBV6-5 and TRBJ1-1; TRBD1 matches 8 bases. The CDR3 is made up of 12 amino acids. Per germline, CDR1 MNHEY and CDR2 SVGAGI. Unmatched junction bases numbered 6, after V lost 6 bases and J lost 9 bases. CDR3 protein: CASRNRDRKAFF. Here the CDR3 DNA reads TGTGCCAGCAGAAACCGGGACAGGAAAGCTTTCTTT.

The chain has TRBV6-5 and TRBJ1-2, with D possibly matching TRBD1 (5 bases). Trimming cost V 5 bases and J 2 bases, with 12 bases left between them. CDR3 size: 14 residues. The V gene's germline CDR1 is MNHEY and CDR2 SVGAGI. DNA for the CDR3: TGTGCCAGCAGTCGGGGGGAGGGGAACTATGGCTACACCTTC. It is translated as CASSRGEGNYGYTF.

The chain carries TRBV11-3 and TRBJ2-7; weak D call: TRBD1 (6 bases). The CDR3 totals 14 residues. Trimming removed 3 bases from V and 0 bases from J, with 9 bases in between. CDR1 is SGHNT, CDR2 YENEEA, per germline. CDR3 DNA sequence: TGTGCCAGCAGCTTCGCACAGGGCTCCTACGAGCAGTACTTC. Translating it yields CASSFAQGSYEQYF.

This chain links TRBV5-1 with TRBJ2-3; possibly TRBD1 for D (7 bases). V lost 2 bases to trimming and J lost 0 bases, with 16 bases between them. CDR3 length: 17 residues. Germline CDR1 is SGHRS and CDR2 is YFSETQ. The CDR3 nucleotides are TGCGCCAGCAGCTTCGCCGGGACAGCGGGCAGCACAGATACGCAGTATTTT. Translated, it gives CASSFAGTAGSTDTQYF.

The CDR3 nucleotides are TGTGCCAGCAGTGAACCCGGGACTAGCGGGGGCATTGAGCAGTTCTTC. This gives the protein CASSEPGTSGGIEQFF. This chain joins TRBV9 and TRBJ2-1; 14 bases line up with TRBD2. The junction had 10 bases not matched to a gene; V was cut back by 5 bases and J by 9 bases. Per germline, CDR1 SGDLS and CDR2 YYNGEE. The CDR3 length is 16 residues.

This chain uses TRBV7-9 with TRBJ2-5; possible D gene TRBD2, 6 bases. The CDR3 is 14 residues long. Deletions cut 5 bases from V and 1 base from J, with 11 bases between. Germline V gives CDR1 SEHNR, CDR2 FQNEAQ (reference sequence). As DNA, the CDR3 is TGTGCCAGCAGCATCCGTAGCGGCCAAGAGACCCAGTACTTC. Its translation: CASSIRSGQETQYF.

The chain employs TRBV5-1 and TRBJ2-3, with TRBD1 as a possible D gene (6 bases). This CDR3 is built from 15 residues. Trimming took off 0 bases at V and 6 bases at J, with 14 bases between the two ends. Germline CDR1 is SGHRS and CDR2 is YFSETQ. CDR3 region: CASSLEVGAFDTQYF. In nucleotides, the CDR3 is TGCGCCAGCAGCTTGGAGGTGGGGGCCTTTGATACGCAGTATTTT.